Presented here are 28 T cell receptor beta chains from one specimen sequenced in a study of sequential checkpoint blockade in melanoma. This table comes from immunoSEQ multiplex PCR, and its TCRdb copy is limited to in-frame clones, with some not included. The sample shows around 37,000 clones, roughly 32% of them seen only once. The treatment was: randomized to nivolumab then ipilimumab (arm A) or the reverse (arm B). The sequenced sample was tumor tissue (inferred from file names), obtained from a patient given nivolumab and ipilimumab in sequence. All receptors come from a human donor with melanoma.

In its sample, this clone was seen a few times. CDR3 in DNA: TGTGCCAGCAGCCCCCAAGACAGCTATGGCTACACCTTC. Translated: CASSPQDSYGYTF. The rearrangement joins TRBV6-8 to TRBJ1-2, with D possibly being TRBD1 (5 bases). CDR1 and CDR2 (germline): MNHGY, SAAAGT. The CDR3 spans 13 residues. Trimming took 6 bases from V and 4 from J, leaving 12 bases between them.

CDR3 in amino acids: CASSPGVRGLQETQYF. The CDR3, as DNA: TGTGCCAGCAGCCCAGGCGTCAGGGGGCTTCAAGAGACCCAGTACTTC. J is TRBJ2-5 and V is TRBV11-3; 8 nucleotides align to TRBD1. Germline V gene lookup returns CDR1 SGHNT and CDR2 YENEEA. The V gene end was trimmed by 5 bases and the J gene end by 2 bases; junction bases not matched to a gene: 10. The CDR3 runs to 16 residues.

The chain carries TRBV6-8 and TRBJ1-2; 7 bases match TRBD1. Trimming at V came to 6 bases and at J to 0 bases, leaving 4 bases not matched to a gene. The germline V gene has CDR1 MNHGY and CDR2 SAAAGT. The CDR3 is 14 amino acids. The CDR3 loop is CASSLTGTNYGYTF. For the CDR3, the DNA is TGTGCCAGCAGCTTGACAGGGACTAACTATGGCTACACCTTC.

V is TRBV11-3 and J is TRBJ2-7; 7 bases fit TRBD2. CDR3 length equals 17 residues. V dropped 1 base and J dropped 5; count of bases not matched to a gene: 14. Germline CDR1 reads SGHNT; CDR2 reads YENEEA. The CDR3 is CASSLGTQSREGNEQYF. The DNA of the CDR3 is TGTGCCAGCAGCTTAGGGACCCAATCCAGGGAGGGCAACGAGCAGTACTTC. The full variable domain, completed using reference TRBV11-3 and TRBJ2-7, is EAGVVQSPRYKIIEKKQPVAFWCNPISGHNTLYWYLQNLGQGPELLIRYENEEAVDDSQLPKDRFSAERLKGVDSTLKIQPAELGDSAVYLCASSLGTQSREGNEQYFGPGTRLTVT.

This clone was observed once. J is TRBJ2-1 and V is TRBV18, with D maybe TRBD2 (6 bases). Trimming left V 3 bases short and J 0 bases short, with 9 bases between. CDR1 and CDR2 from the germline V gene are KGHSH and LQKENI. The CDR3 has 15 amino acids. The CDR3 DNA is TGTGCCAGCTCACCGCCTAGCGTCTCCTACAATGAGCAGTTCTTC. Protein: CASSPPSVSYNEQFF. Full variable domain (outside the CDR3, taken from reference TRBV18 and TRBJ2-1): NAGVMQNPRHLVRRRGQEARLRCSPMKGHSHVYWYRQLPEEGLKFMVYLQKENIIDESGMPKERFSAEFPKEGPSILRIQQVVRGDSAAYFCASSPPSVSYNEQFFGPGTRLTVL.

The V and J genes are TRBV11-3 and TRBJ2-3; no firm D call. This CDR3 has 16 residues. Per germline, CDR1 SGHNT and CDR2 YENEEA. With 3 bases removed from V and 2 bases from J, the gap between germline ends came to 15 bases. The CDR3 sequence is CASSLGLTDNTDTQYF. Here the CDR3 DNA reads TGTGCCAGCAGCTTGGGGTTAACGGATAACACAGATACGCAGTATTTT. The variable domain in full, with the rest retrieved from reference TRBV11-3 and TRBJ2-3, is EAGVVQSPRYKIIEKKQPVAFWCNPISGHNTLYWYLQNLGQGPELLIRYENEEAVDDSQLPKDRFSAERLKGVDSTLKIQPAELGDSAVYLCASSLGLTDNTDTQYFGPGTRLTVL.

The rearrangement uses TRBV11-1 and TRBJ2-2, with TRBD1 identical over 7 bases. Unmatched junction bases numbered 7, after V lost 5 bases and J lost 1 base. Germline V lookup: CDR1 SGHAT, CDR2 FQDESV (reference sequence). This CDR3 is built from 16 residues. CDR3 in DNA: TGTGCCAGCAGCGCTACAGGGGATTTGAACACCGGGGAGCTGTTTTTT. It is translated as CASSATGDLNTGELFF.

The sample holds a few counts of this clone. J is TRBJ2-1 and V is TRBV11-3; D uncertain. The CDR3 has 14 amino acids. Trimming took 2 bases from V and 7 from J, leaving 12 bases between them. The germline CDR1 and CDR2 sequences are SGHNT and YENEEA. The CDR3 spells CASSLFPEVNEQFF. For the CDR3, the DNA is TGTGCCAGCAGCTTATTCCCCGAGGTAAATGAGCAGTTCTTC.

This clone was seen a handful of times. V is TRBV6-8 and J is TRBJ1-6; TRBD1 is a possible D gene (6 bases). CDR1 is MNHGY and CDR2 is SAAAGT in the germline V gene. The CDR3 is 14 residues long. Trimming took off 7 bases at V and 4 bases at J, with 11 bases between the two ends. The CDR3 loop is CASTGDRYNSPLHF. CDR3 DNA: TGTGCCAGCACGGGAGACAGGTATAATTCACCCCTCCACTTT.

A few counts support this clone. V is TRBV28 and J is TRBJ1-6; D uncertain. This CDR3 contains 17 residues. V lost 6 bases to trimming and J lost 6 bases, with 21 bases between them. The V gene's germline CDR1 is MDHEN and CDR2 SYDVKM. CDR3 DNA: TGTGCCAGCAGCCTGGCCCCCTCAGGTACCCCTAATTCACCCCTCCACTTT. Translating gives CASSLAPSGTPNSPLHF.

This chain connects TRBV5-1 to TRBJ2-2, with D possibly being TRBD1 (5 bases). Germline CDR1 reads SGHRS; CDR2 reads YFSETQ. With 5 bases removed from V and 3 bases from J, the gap between germline ends came to 11 bases. This CDR3 is built from 14 residues. The CDR3 loop is CASSTDRYTGELFF. CDR3 DNA sequence: TGCGCCAGCAGTACTGACAGATACACCGGGGAGCTGTTTTTT.

V gene TRBV9 combines with J gene TRBJ1-1; D ambiguous. The CDR3 has 13 residues. Trimming removed 5 bases at V and 5 bases at J, with 13 bases between. Germline CDR1 and CDR2: SGDLS and YYNGEE. CDR3 bases: TGTGCCAGCAGTGAAAATTTTGGAACTGAAGCTTTCTTT. Protein product: CASSENFGTEAFF.

The rearrangement links TRBV25-1 to TRBJ1-5; D not resolved. The germline V gene has CDR1 MGHDK and CDR2 SYGVNS. This CDR3 has 16 amino acids. Trimming shortened V by 1 base and J by 1 base, and 11 bases separated the two germline ends. Here the CDR3 reads CASSEWGGESNQPQHF. The CDR3 region has the DNA TGTGCCAGCAGTGAATGGGGTGGCGAGAGCAATCAGCCCCAGCATTTT. Drawing the rest from reference TRBV25-1 and TRBJ1-5, the complete variable domain is EADIYQTPRYLVIGTGKKITLECSQTMGHDKMYWYQQDPGMELHLIHYSYGVNSTEKGDLSSESTVSRIRTEHFPLTLESARPSHTSQYLCASSEWGGESNQPQHFGDGTRLSIL.

The J gene is TRBJ2-7, the V gene TRBV27, with 7 bases matching TRBD1. CDR1 and CDR2 (germline): MNHEY, SMNVEV (reference sequence). The CDR3 length is 14 residues. The junction had 2 bases not matched to a gene; V was cut back by 1 base and J by 2 bases. The CDR3 nucleotides read TGTGCCAGCAGTTTATATGGGACAGCCTACGAGCAGTACTTC. It encodes CASSLYGTAYEQYF.

This clone was found a few times. J is TRBJ2-1 and V is TRBV7-6, with TRBD2 matching over 9 bases. Germline trimming cut 1 base from V and 9 bases from J; bases unmatched to any gene: 13. CDR1 SGHVS and CDR2 FNYEAQ come from the germline V gene. CDR3 size: 17 residues. CDR3 DNA sequence: TGTGCCAGCAGCTTAGAAGGCGGGAGGGTGGTTGAGAGTGAGCAGTTCTTC. It specifies CASSLEGGRVVESEQFF.

The J gene is TRBJ1-5, the V gene TRBV19; 7 bases map to TRBD1. The germline V gene has CDR1 LNHDA and CDR2 SQIVND (reference sequence). This CDR3 contains 14 residues. V gave up 6 bases and J gave up 7 bases; unmatched junction bases: 9. CDR3 DNA: TGTGCCAGTAGGGGACAGTCGGTGGTGCAGCCCCAGCATTTT. As protein: CASRGQSVVQPQHF.

The chain has TRBV18 and TRBJ1-4; D perhaps matches TRBD1 (6 bases). Germline V gene data show CDR1 as KGHSH and CDR2 as LQKENI. The CDR3 is made up of 14 amino acids. V gave up 2 bases and J gave up 7 bases, with 11 bases separating them. This chain's CDR3 is CASSPIGGFEKLFF. The CDR3 region has the DNA TGTGCCAGCTCACCAATCGGGGGCTTTGAAAAACTGTTTTTT.

The chain recombines TRBV18 with TRBJ1-1; 7 bases are a match to TRBD1. This CDR3 has 14 residues. Germline V CDR1 and CDR2: KGHSH, LQKENI. Losses at the gene ends were 6 bases for V and 5 bases for J; bases not matched to a gene: 9. The CDR3 loop is CASSPGGFVTEAFF. CDR3 DNA sequence: TGTGCCAGCTCCCCAGGGGGGTTTGTGACTGAAGCTTTCTTT.

This chain joins TRBV18 and TRBJ2-1; 7 bases agree with TRBD1. This CDR3 comprises 18 residues. Germline V gives CDR1 KGHSH, CDR2 LQKENI. J gave up 5 bases and V 4 bases, and 17 bases lay outside the gene matches. CDR3 loop: CASSRTIPGTVENNEQFF. The CDR3 nucleotides read TGTGCCAGCTCACGAACTATTCCCGGGACAGTAGAAAACAATGAGCAGTTCTTC.

This clone was recorded at least ten times. V usage is TRBV12-2 and J usage is TRBJ1-1. TRBV12-2 is a listed pseudogene. CDR3 length: 20 residues. The CDR3 sequence: CASRLARIKIGRGGGTEAFF. Written as DNA, the CDR3 is TGTGCAAGTCGCTTAGCGCGGATTAAGATCGGGAGGGGCGGGGGCACTGAAGCTTTCTTT.

This clone was recorded a few times. The rearrangement links TRBV30 to TRBJ1-5; 10 nucleotides line up with TRBD1. Germline values: CDR1 GTSNPN, CDR2 SVGIG (reference sequence). The length of the CDR3 is 16 residues. V lost 2 bases and J lost 6; bases outside the gene matches: 10. CDR3 region: CAWSTRTGGAGQPQHF. CDR3 DNA: TGTGCCTGGAGTACCCGGACAGGGGGGGCTGGTCAGCCCCAGCATTTT.

The chain carries TRBV30 and TRBJ1-5; tentatively, D is TRBD1 (5 bases). Trimming left V 2 bases short and J 2 bases short, with 16 bases between. Germline V gene data show CDR1 as GTSNPN and CDR2 as SVGIG (reference sequence). The CDR3 extends over 16 amino acids. For the CDR3, the DNA is TGTGCCTGGAGTATAAGGGGCCTCTTGGGCAATCAGCCCCAGCATTTT. Its protein is CAWSIRGLLGNQPQHF.

The chain has TRBV30 and TRBJ1-2; D remains ambiguous. Trimming left V 0 bases short and J 8 bases short, with 13 bases between. CDR3 length: 13 residues. Germline CDR1 GTSNPN, CDR2 SVGIG (reference sequence). This CDR3 reads CAWSVRPAGGYTF. The CDR3 DNA is TGTGCCTGGAGTGTACGCCCCGCAGGCGGCTACACCTTC. Using reference TRBV30 and TRBJ1-2 for the parts outside the CDR3, the full variable domain is SQTIHQWPATLVQPVGSPLSLECTVEGTSNPNLYWYRQAAGRGLQLLFYSVGIGQISSEVPQNLSASRPQDRQFILSSKKLLLSDSGFYLCAWSVRPAGGYTFGSGTRLTVV.

In this sample, this clone turned up a few times. The chain's CDR3 is CASSSLGWASTEAFF. The CDR3 region has the DNA TGTGCCAGCAGCTCCCTGGGGTGGGCGAGCACTGAAGCTTTCTTT. The chain has TRBV11-3 and TRBJ1-1; D gene ambiguous. Germline V CDR1 and CDR2: SGHNT, YENEEA. Trimming cost V 4 bases and J 4 bases, with 16 bases left between them. The CDR3 is 15 amino acids.

This clone was observed a handful of times. V gene TRBV6-7 combines with J gene TRBJ2-3; D not certain. TRBV6-7 is marked as an open reading frame, function uncertain. The CDR3 has 11 residues. Trimming shortened V by 7 bases and J by 5 bases, and 7 bases separated the two germline ends. CDR3 sequence (DNA): TGTGCCAGCATGACCGTAGATACGCAGTATTTT. This codes for CASMTVDTQYF.

The V gene is TRBV19, the J gene TRBJ2-7, with D hard to call. The CDR3 totals 14 residues. Germline lookup yields CDR1 LNHDA and CDR2 SQIVND (reference sequence). Trimming took 5 bases from V and 4 from J, leaving 15 bases between them. For the CDR3, the DNA is TGTGCCAGTAGTTTGTCAGGCGATCTTTACGAGCAGTACTTC. It specifies CASSLSGDLYEQYF.

The chain combines TRBV18 with TRBJ1-2; TRBD1 is a possible D gene (6 bases). Germline CDR1 is KGHSH and CDR2 is LQKENI. This CDR3 has 14 amino acids. Trimming left V 6 bases short and J 10 bases short, with 21 bases between. CDR3 loop: CASSPYEGQRTYTF. The CDR3 nucleotides are TGTGCCAGCTCCCCCTATGAAGGACAGAGGACCTACACCTTC.

The CDR3 loop reads CAWSPVLGLANLRDEQFF. The CDR3 nucleotides are TGTGCCTGGAGTCCCGTCTTAGGACTAGCGAATCTTAGGGATGAGCAGTTCTTC. The chain recombines TRBV30 with TRBJ2-1; 9 nucleotides align to TRBD2. The germline V gene encodes CDR1 GTSNPN and CDR2 SVGIG (reference sequence). The CDR3 consists of 18 residues. After removal of 2 bases from V and 8 bases from J, the junction contained 19 bases not matched to a gene.